These 23 T cell receptor beta chains came from one sample sequenced in a study of cytomegalovirus exposure and HLA in healthy donors. Some clones are missing from TCRdb's copy, which holds only in-frame ones; the method was immunoSEQ multiplex PCR. The data contain around 190,000 clones, around 86% of them singletons. The sample consisted of PBMCs. The receptor set was obtained from a man aged 25-45 years in good health and CMV-seropositive.

This chain joins TRBV28 and TRBJ2-1; D possibly uses TRBD1 or TRBD2 (5 bases each). CDR3 length: 18 amino acids. Trimming removed 1 base at V and 0 bases at J, with 16 bases between. Germline V gives CDR1 MDHEN, CDR2 SYDVKM. The CDR3 here is CASSLSTGLGSSYNEQFF. In nucleotides, the CDR3 is TGTGCCAGCAGTTTATCCACGGGGCTGGGAAGCTCCTACAATGAGCAGTTCTTC.

This clone was seen a single time. The rearrangement uses TRBV5-6 and TRBJ1-3; tentatively, D is TRBD1 (5 bases). Germline CDR1 reads SGHDT; CDR2 reads YYEEEE. This CDR3 has 15 residues. V was pared by 5 bases and J by 0 bases, with 12 bases between. CDR3 protein: CASSGGRYSGNTIYF. The CDR3 DNA follows: TGTGCCAGCAGTGGGGGTCGTTACTCTGGAAACACCATATATTTT.

CDR3 residues: CASSIATGGAWQPQHF. As DNA, the CDR3 is TGTGCCAGTAGTATAGCGACAGGGGGCGCTTGGCAGCCCCAGCATTTT. The chain carries TRBV19 and TRBJ1-5; 10 bases agree with TRBD1. CDR1 and CDR2 (germline): LNHDA, SQIVND (reference sequence). Losses at the gene ends were 1 base for V and 7 bases for J; bases not matched to a gene: 7. The CDR3 consists of 16 residues.

This chain uses TRBV5-5 with TRBJ2-7; 10 bases line up with TRBD1. V was pared by 4 bases and J by 6 bases, with 10 bases of the junction left unmatched. Germline-derived CDR1 and CDR2 are SGHKS and YYEKEE (reference sequence). The CDR3 is 15 residues long. CDR3 residues: CASSPRSGTGAEQYF. The CDR3 DNA reads TGTGCCAGCAGCCCCCGTTCCGGGACAGGGGCCGAGCAGTACTTC.

The chain links TRBV11-2 to TRBJ2-1; 9 bases are shared with TRBD1. The ends lost 1 base at V and 6 bases at J; junction bases unmatched: 7. Germline values: CDR1 SGHAT, CDR2 FQNNGV. The CDR3 extends over 16 amino acids. The CDR3 DNA reads as TGTGCCAGCAGCTTAGTAGACAGGGGGTGGATCAATGAGCAGTTCTTC. As protein: CASSLVDRGWINEQFF.

The chain has TRBV21-1 and TRBJ2-7; the listed D gene, TRBD1, was not tested against the DNA. TRBV21-1 is deemed a pseudogene. The CDR3 has 16 amino acids. CDR3 DNA: TGTGCCAGCCCGAAGGATCTACAGGCTAGCTCCTACGAGCAGTACTTC. Translation gives CASPKDLQASSYEQYF.

This chain joins TRBV29-1 and TRBJ2-7, with D possibly being TRBD2 (6 bases). V gave up 4 bases and J gave up 10 bases, with 11 bases separating them. Per the germline V gene, CDR1 is SQVTM and CDR2 is ANQGSEA. The CDR3 extends over 10 amino acids. The CDR3 DNA is TGCAGCGTTGGTTCGCGGGACCAGTACTTC. This sequence encodes CSVGSRDQYF.

The chain joins TRBV5-1 to TRBJ2-1; TRBD2 agrees at 9 bases. Germline CDR1 and CDR2: SGHRS and YFSETQ. The CDR3 spans 15 residues. The J segment lost 4 bases and the V segment lost 0 bases, leaving 2 bases of the junction unmatched. The CDR3 sequence: CASSLVAGEYNEQFF. In nucleotides, the CDR3 is TGCGCCAGCAGCTTGGTAGCGGGGGAATACAATGAGCAGTTCTTC.

This CDR3 reads CASSYNSARNEQFF. CDR3 DNA: TGTGCCAGCAGCTACAATTCGGCGAGGAATGAGCAGTTCTTC. The chain is built from TRBV13 and TRBJ2-1; D unresolved. Trimming stripped 4 bases from V and 7 bases from J, with 14 bases between. This CDR3 region has 14 residues. Germline V gene lookup returns CDR1 PRHDT and CDR2 FYEKMQ (reference sequence).

The J gene is TRBJ2-2, the V gene TRBV6-5; 9 bases are a match to TRBD1. The trim removed 6 bases at V and 4 bases at J, leaving 6 bases unmatched. Germline values: CDR1 MNHEY, CDR2 SVGAGI. This CDR3 comprises 15 residues. The CDR3 is CASRPQGAGTGELFF. In DNA form, the CDR3 reads TGTGCCAGCAGACCACAGGGGGCCGGCACCGGGGAGCTGTTTTTT.

J is TRBJ2-1 and V is TRBV27; 8 nucleotides line up with TRBD2. J was trimmed by 5 bases and V by 8 bases; bases with no gene match: 17. CDR3 length: 17 amino acids. In germline, CDR1 is MNHEY, CDR2 SMNVEV (reference sequence). CDR3 DNA sequence: TGTGCCAGCTACCTACTACCCCCGGGACTAGGAAACAATGAGCAGTTCTTC. This sequence encodes CASYLLPPGLGNNEQFF.

J is TRBJ2-4 and V is TRBV4-3; 9 bases are a match to TRBD1. This CDR3 has 14 amino acids. The V gene end was trimmed by 1 base and the J gene end by 7 bases; junction bases not matched to a gene: 2. Germline assignment: CDR1 LGHNA and CDR2 YSLEER. The CDR3 DNA is TGCGCCAGCAGCCAAGGGACAGGGGAGAACATTCAGTACTTC. Residues: CASSQGTGENIQYF.

This rearrangement joins TRBV27 to TRBJ1-4; possible D gene TRBD1, 6 bases. Germline V gene sequence: CDR1 MNHEY, CDR2 SMNVEV (reference sequence). The germline V and J ends were trimmed by 6 bases and 0 bases, with 14 bases remaining between them. This CDR3 is built from 16 residues. The CDR3 DNA is TGTGCCAGCAGCTTGCACAGGGCCACAACTAATGAAAAACTGTTTTTT. This encodes CASSLHRATTNEKLFF. Full variable domain (outside the CDR3, taken from reference TRBV27 and TRBJ1-4): EAQVTQNPRYLITVTGKKLTVTCSQNMNHEYMSWYRQDPGLGLRQIYYSMNVEVTDKGDVPEGYKVSRKEKRNFPLILESPSPNQTSLYFCASSLHRATTNEKLFFGSGTQLSVL.

V is TRBV5-4 and J is TRBJ2-6; D ambiguous. In germline, CDR1 is SGHNT, CDR2 YYREEE (reference sequence). This CDR3 is 15 amino acids long. V was cut by 4 bases and J by 0 bases, with 8 bases left in between. CDR3 DNA: TGTGCCAGCAGCCTTACCGGCTCTGGGGCCAACGTCCTGACTTTC. Encoded protein: CASSLTGSGANVLTF.

CDR3: CSVEGWGTGIAKNIQYF. The CDR3 coding sequence is TGCAGCGTTGAAGGTTGGGGGACAGGGATAGCCAAAAACATTCAGTACTTC. The chain has TRBV29-1 and TRBJ2-4; 9 bases are a match to TRBD1. The CDR3 sequence is 17 residues long. V was pared by 1 base and J by 0 bases, with 7 bases of the junction left unmatched. Germline CDR1 reads SQVTM; CDR2 reads ANQGSEA.

This clone has a single count. The rearrangement joins TRBV2 to TRBJ1-5; 10 nucleotides match TRBD1. V was clipped by 8 bases and J by 0 bases; unmatched bases: 13. Germline lookup yields CDR1 SNHLY and CDR2 FYNNEI. The length of the CDR3 is 18 residues. CDR3 loop: CASEGQGISGDSNQPQHF. The CDR3 DNA is TGTGCCAGCGAGGGACAGGGGATAAGCGGGGATAGCAATCAGCCCCAGCATTTT.

CDR3 in DNA: TGTGCCAGCAGTTTTTCTCACAATGAGCAGTTCTTC. It encodes CASSFSHNEQFF. V is TRBV27 and J is TRBJ2-1; D not certain. CDR1 is MNHEY, CDR2 SMNVEV, per germline (reference sequence). The germline V and J ends were trimmed by 3 bases and 5 bases, with 5 bases remaining between them. This CDR3 has 12 amino acids.

The genes are TRBV10-3 and TRBJ2-2; the match to TRBD2 covers 8 bases. The junction had 7 bases not matched to a gene; V was cut back by 7 bases and J by 6 bases. The CDR3 consists of 14 residues. Germline CDR1 reads ENHRY; CDR2 reads SYGVKD. The CDR3 coding sequence is TGTGCCATCAACAAGCGGGAGTTAGCCGGGGAGCTGTTTTTT. Encoded protein: CAINKRELAGELFF.

The chain carries TRBV27 and TRBJ2-3; D is ambiguous. The CDR3 length is 17 residues. Between the trimmed V and J ends, which lost 0 bases and 1 base, there was a span of 14 bases. CDR1 and CDR2 (germline): MNHEY, SMNVEV (reference sequence). CDR3 residues: CASSLSRVVRGTDTQYF. CDR3 coding DNA: TGTGCCAGCAGTTTATCGCGAGTGGTTCGGGGCACAGATACGCAGTATTTT.

The rearrangement joins TRBV27 to TRBJ1-2; 9 bases match TRBD1. This CDR3 is 14 amino acids long. The ends lost 3 bases at V and 5 bases at J; junction bases unmatched: 4. Germline CDR1 reads MNHEY; CDR2 reads SMNVEV (reference sequence). CDR3 amino acids: CASSFTGGPYGYTF. The CDR3 DNA reads as TGTGCCAGCAGTTTTACAGGGGGCCCGTATGGCTACACCTTC.

The chain joins TRBV7-9 to TRBJ2-1; 7 bases are a match to TRBD2. The germline V gene encodes CDR1 SEHNR and CDR2 FQNEAQ (reference sequence). J gave up 8 bases and V 4 bases, and 5 bases lay outside the gene matches. The CDR3 is made up of 13 amino acids. The CDR3 nucleotides read TGTGCCAGCAGCTCCGTTGGGGGGGATGAGCAGTTCTTC. The encoded protein is CASSSVGGDEQFF. The full variable domain, with the rest looked up from reference TRBV7-9 and TRBJ2-1, is DTGVSQNPRHKITKRGQNVTFRCDPISEHNRLYWYRQTLGQGPEFLTYFQNEAQLEKSRLLSDRFSAERPKGSFSTLEIQRTEQGDSAMYLCASSSVGGDEQFFGPGTRLTVL.

The J gene is TRBJ2-2, the V gene TRBV7-2, with D uncertain. The V and J ends lost 2 bases and 2 bases respectively, with 6 bases between them. The CDR3 runs 14 residues. The germline V gene encodes CDR1 SGHTA and CDR2 FQGNSA. CDR3 sequence reads: CASSLSLNTGELFF. In nucleotides, the CDR3 is TGTGCCAGCAGCTTAAGCTTAAACACCGGGGAGCTGTTTTTT.

The chain recombines TRBV7-3 with TRBJ2-2; 7 nucleotides line up with TRBD2. The CDR3 runs 16 residues. J gave up 3 bases and V 5 bases, and 9 bases lay outside the gene matches. CDR1 and CDR2 from the germline V gene are SGHTA and FQGTGA. For the CDR3, the DNA is TGTGCCAGCAGCCTCCTTAGCGGGCGGGACACCGGGGAGCTGTTTTTT. Its protein is CASSLLSGRDTGELFF.